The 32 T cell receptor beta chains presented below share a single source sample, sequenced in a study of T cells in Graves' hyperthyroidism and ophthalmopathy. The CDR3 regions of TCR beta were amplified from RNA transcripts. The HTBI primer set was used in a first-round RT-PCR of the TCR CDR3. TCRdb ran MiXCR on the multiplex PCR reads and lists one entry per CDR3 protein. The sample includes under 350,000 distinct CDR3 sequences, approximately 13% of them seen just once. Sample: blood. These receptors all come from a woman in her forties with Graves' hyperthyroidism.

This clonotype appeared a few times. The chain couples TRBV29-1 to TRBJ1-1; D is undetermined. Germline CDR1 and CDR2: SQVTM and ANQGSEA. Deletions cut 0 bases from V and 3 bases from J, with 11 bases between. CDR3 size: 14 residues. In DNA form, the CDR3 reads TGCAGCGTTGAAGAGGGCAGAGATCACACTGAAGCTTTCTTT. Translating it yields CSVEEGRDHTEAFF.

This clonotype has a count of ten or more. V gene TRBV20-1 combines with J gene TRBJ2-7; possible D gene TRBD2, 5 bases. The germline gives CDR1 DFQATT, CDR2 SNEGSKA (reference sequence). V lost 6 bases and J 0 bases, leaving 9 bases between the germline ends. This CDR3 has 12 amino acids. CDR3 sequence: CSATGTSYEQYF. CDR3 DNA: TGCAGTGCCACGGGAACCTCCTACGAGCAGTACTTC.

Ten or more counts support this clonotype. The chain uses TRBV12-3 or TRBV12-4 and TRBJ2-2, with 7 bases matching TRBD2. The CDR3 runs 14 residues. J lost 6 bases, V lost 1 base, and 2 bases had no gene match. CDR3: CASSLGLAPGELFF. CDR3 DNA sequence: TGTGCCAGCAGTTTAGGACTAGCCCCCGGGGAGCTGTTTTTT.

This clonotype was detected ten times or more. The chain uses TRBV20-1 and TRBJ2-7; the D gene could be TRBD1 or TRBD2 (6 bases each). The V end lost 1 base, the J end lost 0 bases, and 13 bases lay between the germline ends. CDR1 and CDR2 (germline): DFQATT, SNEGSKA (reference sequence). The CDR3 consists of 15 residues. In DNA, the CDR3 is TGCAGTGCTAGAGGGGGGCTAGCGCTCTCCTACGAGCAGTACTTC. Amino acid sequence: CSARGGLALSYEQYF.

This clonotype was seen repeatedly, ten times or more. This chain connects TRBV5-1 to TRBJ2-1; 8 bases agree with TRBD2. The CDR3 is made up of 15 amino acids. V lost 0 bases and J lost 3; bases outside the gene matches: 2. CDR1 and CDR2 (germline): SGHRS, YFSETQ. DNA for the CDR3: TGCGCCAGCAGCTTGGTAGCGGGGTTCTACAATGAGCAGTTCTTC. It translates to CASSLVAGFYNEQFF.

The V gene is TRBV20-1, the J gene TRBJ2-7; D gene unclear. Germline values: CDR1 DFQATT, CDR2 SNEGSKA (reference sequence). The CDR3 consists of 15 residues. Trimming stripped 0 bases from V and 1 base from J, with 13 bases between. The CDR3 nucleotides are TGCAGTGCTAGAGATTTGTCGGAGAGGTCCTACGAGCAGTACTTC. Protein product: CSARDLSERSYEQYF.

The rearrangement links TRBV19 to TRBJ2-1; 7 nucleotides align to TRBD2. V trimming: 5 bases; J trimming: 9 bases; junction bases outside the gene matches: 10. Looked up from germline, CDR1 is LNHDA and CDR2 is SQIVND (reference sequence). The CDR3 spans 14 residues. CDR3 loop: CASSPWEGPAEQFF. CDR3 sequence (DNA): TGTGCCAGTAGTCCCTGGGAGGGGCCGGCTGAGCAGTTCTTC.

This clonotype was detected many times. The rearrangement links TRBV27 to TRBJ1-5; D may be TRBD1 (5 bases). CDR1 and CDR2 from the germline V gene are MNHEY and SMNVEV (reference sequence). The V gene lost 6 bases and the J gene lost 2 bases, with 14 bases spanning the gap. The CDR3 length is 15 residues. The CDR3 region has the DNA TGTGCCAGCAGCATCAGGGCCATGGGCAATCAGCCCCAGCATTTT. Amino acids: CASSIRAMGNQPQHF.

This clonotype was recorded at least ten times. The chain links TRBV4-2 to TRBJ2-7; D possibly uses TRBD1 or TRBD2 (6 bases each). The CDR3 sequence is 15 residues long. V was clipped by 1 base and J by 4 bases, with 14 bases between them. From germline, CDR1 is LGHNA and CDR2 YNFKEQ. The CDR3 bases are TGTGCCAGCAGCCAAGCAAGGGGGGACATGTACGAGCAGTACTTC. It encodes CASSQARGDMYEQYF.

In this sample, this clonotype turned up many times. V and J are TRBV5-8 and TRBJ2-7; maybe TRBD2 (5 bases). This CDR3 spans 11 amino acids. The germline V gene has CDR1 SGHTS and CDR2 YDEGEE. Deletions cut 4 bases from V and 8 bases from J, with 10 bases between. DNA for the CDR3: TGTGCCAGCAGCGGGGAGTCCCAGCAGTACTTC. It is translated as CASSGESQQYF.

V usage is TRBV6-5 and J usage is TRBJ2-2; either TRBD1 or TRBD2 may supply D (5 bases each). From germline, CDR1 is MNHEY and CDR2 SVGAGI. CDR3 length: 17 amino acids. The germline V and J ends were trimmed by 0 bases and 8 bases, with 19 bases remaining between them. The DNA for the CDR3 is TGTGCCAGCAGTTACTCGTTAGGCCCACTCTGGGGGGGGGAGCTGTTTTTT. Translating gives CASSYSLGPLWGGELFF.

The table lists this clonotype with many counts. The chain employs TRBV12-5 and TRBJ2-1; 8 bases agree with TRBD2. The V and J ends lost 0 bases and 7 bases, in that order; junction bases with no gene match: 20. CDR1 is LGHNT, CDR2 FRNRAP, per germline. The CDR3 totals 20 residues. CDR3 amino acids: CASGLVLGRGYAGGVNEQFF. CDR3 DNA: TGTGCTAGTGGTTTGGTACTCGGCAGGGGCTATGCGGGGGGCGTGAATGAGCAGTTCTTC. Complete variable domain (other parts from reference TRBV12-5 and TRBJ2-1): DARVTQTPRHKVTEMGQEVTMRCQPILGHNTVFWYRQTMMQGLELLAYFRNRAPLDDSGMPKDRFSAEMPDATLATLKIQPSEPRDSAVYFCASGLVLGRGYAGGVNEQFFGPGTRLTVL.

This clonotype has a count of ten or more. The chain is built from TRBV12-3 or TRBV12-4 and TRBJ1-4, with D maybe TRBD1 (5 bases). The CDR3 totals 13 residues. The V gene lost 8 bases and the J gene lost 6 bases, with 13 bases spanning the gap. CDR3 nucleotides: TGTGCCAGCTCAAGGGGTCTTTATGAAAAACTGTTTTTT. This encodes CASSRGLYEKLFF.

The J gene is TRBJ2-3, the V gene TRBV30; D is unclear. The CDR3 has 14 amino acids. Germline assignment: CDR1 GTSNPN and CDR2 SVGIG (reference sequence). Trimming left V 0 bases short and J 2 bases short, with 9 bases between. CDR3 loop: CAWSVLSFTDTQYF. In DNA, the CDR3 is TGTGCCTGGAGTGTATTAAGTTTCACAGATACGCAGTATTTT.

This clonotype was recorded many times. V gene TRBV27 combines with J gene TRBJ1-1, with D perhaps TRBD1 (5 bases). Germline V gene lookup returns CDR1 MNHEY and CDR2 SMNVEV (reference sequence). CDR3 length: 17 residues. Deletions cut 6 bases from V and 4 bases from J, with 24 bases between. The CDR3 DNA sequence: TGTGCCAGCAGCTACTGGGGGGGAGTGAGAGAGGGCACTGAAGCTTTCTTT. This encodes CASSYWGGVREGTEAFF.

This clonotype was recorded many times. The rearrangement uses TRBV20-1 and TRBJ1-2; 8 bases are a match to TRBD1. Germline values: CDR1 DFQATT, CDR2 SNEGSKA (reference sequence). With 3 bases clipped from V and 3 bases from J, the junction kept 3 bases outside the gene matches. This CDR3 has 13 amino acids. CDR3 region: CSASPTGDYGYTF. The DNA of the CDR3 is TGCAGTGCTAGTCCGACAGGGGACTATGGCTACACCTTC.

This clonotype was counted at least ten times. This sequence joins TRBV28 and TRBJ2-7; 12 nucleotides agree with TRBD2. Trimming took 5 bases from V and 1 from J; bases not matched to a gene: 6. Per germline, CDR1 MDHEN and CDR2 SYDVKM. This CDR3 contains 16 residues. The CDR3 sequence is CASSPATSGSSYEQYF. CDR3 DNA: TGTGCCAGCAGTCCCGCGACTAGCGGGAGTTCCTACGAGCAGTACTTC.

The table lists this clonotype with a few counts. CDR3 DNA sequence: TGTGCCAGCACCCAGGCTAGCGCCAACTACAATGAGCAGTTCTTC. Translating gives CASTQASANYNEQFF. The chain combines TRBV27 with TRBJ2-1; D is perhaps TRBD2 (6 bases). The length of the CDR3 is 15 residues. V lost 7 bases to trimming and J lost 3 bases, with 16 bases between them. The germline V gene encodes CDR1 MNHEY and CDR2 SMNVEV (reference sequence).

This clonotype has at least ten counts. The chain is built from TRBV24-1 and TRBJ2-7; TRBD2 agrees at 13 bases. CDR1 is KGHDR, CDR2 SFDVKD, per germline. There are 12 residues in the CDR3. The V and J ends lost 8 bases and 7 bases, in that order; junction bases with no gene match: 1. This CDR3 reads CATKGLAGEQYF. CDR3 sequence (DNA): TGTGCCACCAAGGGACTAGCGGGAGAGCAGTACTTC.

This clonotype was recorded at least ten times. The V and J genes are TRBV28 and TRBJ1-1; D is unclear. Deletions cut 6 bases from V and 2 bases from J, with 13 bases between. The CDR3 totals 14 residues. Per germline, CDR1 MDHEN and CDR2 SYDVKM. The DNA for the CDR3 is TGTGCCAGCAGGGCGGGTGGGGTAAACACTGAAGCTTTCTTT. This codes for CASRAGGVNTEAFF. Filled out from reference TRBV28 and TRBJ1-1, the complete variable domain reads DVKVTQSSRYLVKRTGEKVFLECVQDMDHENMFWYRQDPGLGLRLIYFSYDVKMKEKGDIPEGYSVSREKKERFSLILESASTNQTSMYLCASRAGGVNTEAFFGQGTRLTVV.

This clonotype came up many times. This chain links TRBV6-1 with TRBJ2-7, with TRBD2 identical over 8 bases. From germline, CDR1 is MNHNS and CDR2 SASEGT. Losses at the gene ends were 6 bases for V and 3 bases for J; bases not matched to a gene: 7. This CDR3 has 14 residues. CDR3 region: CASSPGTRGYEQYF. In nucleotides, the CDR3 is TGTGCCAGCAGCCCCGGGACTAGGGGCTACGAGCAGTACTTC.

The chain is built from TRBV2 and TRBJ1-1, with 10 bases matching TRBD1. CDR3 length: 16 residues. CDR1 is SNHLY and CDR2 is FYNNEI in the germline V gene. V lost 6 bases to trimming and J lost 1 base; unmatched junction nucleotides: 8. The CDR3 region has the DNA TGTGCCAGCAGCAAACCCGGACAGGGGGGGAACACTGAAGCTTTCTTT. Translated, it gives CASSKPGQGGNTEAFF.

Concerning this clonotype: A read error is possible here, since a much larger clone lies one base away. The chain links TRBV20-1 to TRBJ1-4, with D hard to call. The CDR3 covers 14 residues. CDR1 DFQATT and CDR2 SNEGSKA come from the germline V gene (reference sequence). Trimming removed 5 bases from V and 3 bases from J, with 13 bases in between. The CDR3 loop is CSALKDGSNEKLFF. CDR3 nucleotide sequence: TGCAGTGCTTTAAAGGACGGATCTAATGAAAAACTGTTTTTT.

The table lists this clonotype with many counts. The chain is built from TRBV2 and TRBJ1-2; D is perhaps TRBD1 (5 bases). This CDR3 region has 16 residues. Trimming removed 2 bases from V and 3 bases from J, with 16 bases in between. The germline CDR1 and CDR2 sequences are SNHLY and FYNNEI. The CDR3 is CASSEIPPQGYYGYTF. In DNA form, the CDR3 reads TGTGCCAGCAGTGAAATTCCCCCCCAGGGCTACTATGGCTACACCTTC.

This CDR3 is CASSHYPSERPSQYF. CDR3 DNA: TGCGCCAGCAGCCACTACCCTTCGGAGCGGCCCTCCCAGTACTTC. The chain links TRBV4-1 to TRBJ2-5, with a possible D match to TRBD2 (5 bases). Trimming left V 3 bases short and J 9 bases short, with 20 bases between. Germline CDR1 reads MGHRA; CDR2 reads YSYEKL. The CDR3 covers 15 residues.

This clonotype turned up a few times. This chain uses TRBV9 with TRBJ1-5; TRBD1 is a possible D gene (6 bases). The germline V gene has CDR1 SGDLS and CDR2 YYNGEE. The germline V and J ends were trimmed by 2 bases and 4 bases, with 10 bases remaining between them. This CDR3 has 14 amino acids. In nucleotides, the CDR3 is TGTGCCAGCAGCGTTGCAGGGGCAAATCAGCCCCAGCATTTT. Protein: CASSVAGANQPQHF.

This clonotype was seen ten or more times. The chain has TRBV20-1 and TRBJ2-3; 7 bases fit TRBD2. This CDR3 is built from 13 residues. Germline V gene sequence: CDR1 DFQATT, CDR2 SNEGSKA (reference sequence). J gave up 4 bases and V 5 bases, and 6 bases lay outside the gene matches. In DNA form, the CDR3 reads TGCAGTGCTGGCGGGAGCGGCGCAGATACGCAGTATTTT. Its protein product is CSAGGSGADTQYF.

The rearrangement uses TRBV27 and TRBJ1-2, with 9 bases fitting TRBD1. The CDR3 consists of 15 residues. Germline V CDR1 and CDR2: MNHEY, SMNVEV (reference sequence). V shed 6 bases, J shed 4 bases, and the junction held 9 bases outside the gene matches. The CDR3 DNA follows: TGTGCCAGCAGACCCGGAGGACAGGGGCTCTATGGCTACACCTTC. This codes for CASRPGGQGLYGYTF.

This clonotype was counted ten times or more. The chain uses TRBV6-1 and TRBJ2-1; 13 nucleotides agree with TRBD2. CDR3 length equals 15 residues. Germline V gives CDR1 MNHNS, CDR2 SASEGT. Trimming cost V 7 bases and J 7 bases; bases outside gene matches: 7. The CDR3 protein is CASNAQLAGGNEQFF. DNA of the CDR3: TGTGCCAGCAACGCCCAACTAGCGGGAGGGAATGAGCAGTTCTTC.

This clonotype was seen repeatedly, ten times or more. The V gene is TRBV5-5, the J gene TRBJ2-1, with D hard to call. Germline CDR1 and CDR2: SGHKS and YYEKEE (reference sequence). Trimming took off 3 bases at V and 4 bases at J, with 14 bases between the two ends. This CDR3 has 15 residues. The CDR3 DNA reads TGTGCCAGCAGCTCGAACCGGTTACCATACAATGAGCAGTTCTTC. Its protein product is CASSSNRLPYNEQFF.

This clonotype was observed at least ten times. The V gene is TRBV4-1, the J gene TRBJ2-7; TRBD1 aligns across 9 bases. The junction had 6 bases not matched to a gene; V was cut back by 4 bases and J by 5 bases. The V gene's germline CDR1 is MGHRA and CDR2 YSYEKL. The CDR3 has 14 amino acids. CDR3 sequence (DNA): TGCGCCAGCAGCCGACCGGGACAGGGCCACGAGCAGTACTTC. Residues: CASSRPGQGHEQYF.

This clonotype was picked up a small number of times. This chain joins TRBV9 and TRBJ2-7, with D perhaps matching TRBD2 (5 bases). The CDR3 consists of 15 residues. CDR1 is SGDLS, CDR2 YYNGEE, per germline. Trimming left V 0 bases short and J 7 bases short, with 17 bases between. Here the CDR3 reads CASSVAGNSRGEQYF. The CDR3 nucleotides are TGTGCCAGCAGCGTAGCTGGAAACTCACGCGGGGAGCAGTACTTC.